This T cell receptor beta chain was observed in a study of identical twins. J was trimmed by 5 bases and V by 6 bases; bases with no gene match: 17. Looked up from germline, CDR1 is MNHNS and CDR2 is SASEGT. The CDR3 is made up of 18 amino acids. This clonotype has a handful of counts. TCRdb reprocessed the 5' RACE reads with MiXCR, giving one entry per CDR3 protein. The profile shows hundreds of thousands of distinct CDR3 sequences, roughly 6.2% of them singletons. This receptor was identified in a man between 18 and 29 years old in good health. Sequenced sample: naive T cells sorted from blood. V usage is TRBV6-1 and J usage is TRBJ2-3; TRBD2 agrees at 10 bases. CDR3 DNA: TGTGCCAGCAGCACCCTCGGGGGGAGCGGGAGGGGTAGAGATACGCAGTATTTT. Protein product: CASSTLGGSGRGRDTQYF.